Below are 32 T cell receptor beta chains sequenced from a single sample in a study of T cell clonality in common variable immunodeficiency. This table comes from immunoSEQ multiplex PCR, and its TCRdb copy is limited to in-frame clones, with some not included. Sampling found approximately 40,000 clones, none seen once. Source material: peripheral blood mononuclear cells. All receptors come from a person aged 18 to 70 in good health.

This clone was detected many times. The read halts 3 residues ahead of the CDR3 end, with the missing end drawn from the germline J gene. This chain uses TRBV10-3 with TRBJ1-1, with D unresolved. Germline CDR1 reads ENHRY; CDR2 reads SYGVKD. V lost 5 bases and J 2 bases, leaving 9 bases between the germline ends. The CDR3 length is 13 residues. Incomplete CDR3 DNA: TGTGCCATCAGTTCTATTCCAAACACTGAA. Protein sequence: CAISSIPNTE. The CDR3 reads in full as CAISSIPNTEAFF.

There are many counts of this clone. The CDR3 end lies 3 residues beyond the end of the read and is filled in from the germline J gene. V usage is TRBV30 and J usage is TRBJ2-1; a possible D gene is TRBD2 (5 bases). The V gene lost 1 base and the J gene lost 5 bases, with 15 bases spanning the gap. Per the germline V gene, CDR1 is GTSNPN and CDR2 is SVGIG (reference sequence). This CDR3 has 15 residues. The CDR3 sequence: CAWSAMGSTNNEQFF. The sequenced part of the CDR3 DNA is TGTGCCTGGAGTGCCATGGGATCGACTAACAATGAG.

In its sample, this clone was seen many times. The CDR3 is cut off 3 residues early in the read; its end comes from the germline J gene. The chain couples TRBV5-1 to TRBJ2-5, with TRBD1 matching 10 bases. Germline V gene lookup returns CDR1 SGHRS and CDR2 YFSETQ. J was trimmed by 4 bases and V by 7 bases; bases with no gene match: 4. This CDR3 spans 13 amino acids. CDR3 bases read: TGCGCCAGCTCGACAGGGGGCGGAGAGACC. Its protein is CASSTGGGET. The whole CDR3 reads CASSTGGGETQYF.

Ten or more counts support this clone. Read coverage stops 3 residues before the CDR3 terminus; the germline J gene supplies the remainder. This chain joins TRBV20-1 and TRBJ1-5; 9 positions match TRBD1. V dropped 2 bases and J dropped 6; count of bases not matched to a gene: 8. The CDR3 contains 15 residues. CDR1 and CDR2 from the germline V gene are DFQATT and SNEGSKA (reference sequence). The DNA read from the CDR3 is TGCAGTGCTAGACCAACAGGGGGCCGGGTTCAGCCC. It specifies CSARPTGGRVQP. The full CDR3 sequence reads CSARPTGGRVQPQHF.

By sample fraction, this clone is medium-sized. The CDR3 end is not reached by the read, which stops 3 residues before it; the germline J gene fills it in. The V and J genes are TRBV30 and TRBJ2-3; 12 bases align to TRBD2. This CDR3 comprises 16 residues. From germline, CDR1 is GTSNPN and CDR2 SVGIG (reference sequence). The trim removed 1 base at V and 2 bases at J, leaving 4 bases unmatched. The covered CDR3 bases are TGTGCCTGGAGTGCCGGACTAGCGGGGAACACAGATACG. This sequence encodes CAWSAGLAGNTDT. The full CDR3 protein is CAWSAGLAGNTDTQYF.

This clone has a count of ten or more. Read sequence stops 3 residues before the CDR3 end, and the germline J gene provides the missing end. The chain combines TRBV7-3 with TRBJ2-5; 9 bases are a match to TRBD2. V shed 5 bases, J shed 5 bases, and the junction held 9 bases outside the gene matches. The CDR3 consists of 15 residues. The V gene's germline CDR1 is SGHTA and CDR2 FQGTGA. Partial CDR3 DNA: TGTGCCAGCAGCACGGGAGCGGGAGGTCGGGAGACC. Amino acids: CASSTGAGGRET. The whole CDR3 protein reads CASSTGAGGRETQYF. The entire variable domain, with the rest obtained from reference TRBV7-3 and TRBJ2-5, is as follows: GAGVSQTPSNKVTEKGKYVELRCDPISGHTALYWYRQSLGQGPEFLIYFQGTGAADDSGLPNDRFFAVRPEGSVSTLKIQRTERGDSAVYLCASSTGAGGRETQYFGPGTRLLVL.

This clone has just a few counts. The CDR3 loop is CASSFGLAASLNNEQFF. The part of the CDR3 DNA that was read is TGCGCCAGCAGCTTTGGACTAGCGGCCTCCCTCAACAATGAG. The chain joins TRBV5-1 to TRBJ2-1, with 10 bases fitting TRBD2. Read sequence stops 3 residues before the CDR3 end, and the germline J gene provides the missing end. Looked up from germline, CDR1 is SGHRS and CDR2 is YFSETQ. Losses at the gene ends were 2 bases for V and 5 bases for J; bases not matched to a gene: 10. The CDR3 consists of 17 residues.

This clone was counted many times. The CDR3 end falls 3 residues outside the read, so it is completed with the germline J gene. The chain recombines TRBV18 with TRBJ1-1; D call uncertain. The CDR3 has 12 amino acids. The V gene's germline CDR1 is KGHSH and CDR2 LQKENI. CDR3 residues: CASSPEQKEAFF. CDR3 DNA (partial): TGTGCCAGCTCACCAGAACAGAAAGAA. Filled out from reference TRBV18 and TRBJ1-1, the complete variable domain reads NAGVMQNPRHLVRRRGQEARLRCSPMKGHSHVYWYRQLPEEGLKFMVYLQKENIIDESGMPKERFSAEFPKEGPSILRIQQVVRGDSAAYFCASSPEQKEAFFGQGTRLTVV.

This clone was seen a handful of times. CDR3 sequence reads: CASSSPEAGGPYEAFF. Partial CDR3 DNA: TGTGCCAGTAGTTCGCCTGAAGCGGGAGGCCCCTACGAG. This rearrangement joins TRBV19 to TRBJ1-1; no clear D gene. The read finishes 3 residues shy of the CDR3 end, and the germline J gene is used to complete it. Germline V gene sequence: CDR1 LNHDA, CDR2 SQIVND (reference sequence). The CDR3 has 16 amino acids.

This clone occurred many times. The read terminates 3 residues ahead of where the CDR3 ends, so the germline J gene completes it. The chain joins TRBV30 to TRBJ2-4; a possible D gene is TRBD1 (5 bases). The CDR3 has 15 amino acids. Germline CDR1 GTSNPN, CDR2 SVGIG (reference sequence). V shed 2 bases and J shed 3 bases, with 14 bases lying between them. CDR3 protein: CAWSKGDRSKNIQYF. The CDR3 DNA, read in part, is TGTGCCTGGAGTAAAGGGGATCGGAGCAAAAACATT.

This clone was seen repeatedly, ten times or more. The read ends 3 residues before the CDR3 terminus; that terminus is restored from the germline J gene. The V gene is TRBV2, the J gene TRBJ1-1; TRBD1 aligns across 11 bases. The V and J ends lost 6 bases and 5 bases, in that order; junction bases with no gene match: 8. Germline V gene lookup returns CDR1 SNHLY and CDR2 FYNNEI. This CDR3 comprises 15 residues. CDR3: CASRGQGVRGTEAFF. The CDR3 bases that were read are TGTGCCAGCAGGGGACAGGGGGTTCGAGGTACTGAA. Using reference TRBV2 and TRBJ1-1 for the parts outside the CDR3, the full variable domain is EPEVTQTPSHQVTQMGQEVILRCVPISNHLYFYWYRQILGQKVEFLVSFYNNEISEKSEIFDDQFSVERPDGSNFTLKIRSTKLEDSAMYFCASRGQGVRGTEAFFGQGTRLTVV.

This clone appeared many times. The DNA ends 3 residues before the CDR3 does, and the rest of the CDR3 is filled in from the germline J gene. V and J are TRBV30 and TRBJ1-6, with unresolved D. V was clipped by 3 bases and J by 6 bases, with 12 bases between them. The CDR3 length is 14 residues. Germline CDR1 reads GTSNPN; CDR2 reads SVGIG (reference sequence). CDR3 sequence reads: CAWRTVGVNSPLHF. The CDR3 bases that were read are TGTGCCTGGAGGACCGTCGGGGTTAATTCACCC.

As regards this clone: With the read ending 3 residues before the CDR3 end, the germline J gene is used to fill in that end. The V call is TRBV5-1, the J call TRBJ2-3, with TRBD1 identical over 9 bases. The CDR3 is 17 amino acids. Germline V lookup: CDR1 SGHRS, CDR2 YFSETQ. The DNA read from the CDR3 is TGCGCCAGCAGCTTGGGGGACAGGGTGCCCCAACAAGAGACG. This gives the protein CASSLGDRVPQQET. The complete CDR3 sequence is CASSLGDRVPQQETQYF.

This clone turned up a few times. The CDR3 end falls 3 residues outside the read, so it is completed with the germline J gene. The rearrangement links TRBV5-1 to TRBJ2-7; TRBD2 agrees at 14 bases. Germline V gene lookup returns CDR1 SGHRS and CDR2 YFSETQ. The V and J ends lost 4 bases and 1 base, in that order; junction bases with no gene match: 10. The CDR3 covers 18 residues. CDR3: CASSPGLAGGMGSYEQYF. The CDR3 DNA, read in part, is TGCGCCAGCAGCCCTGGACTAGCGGGAGGCATGGGTTCCTACGAG.

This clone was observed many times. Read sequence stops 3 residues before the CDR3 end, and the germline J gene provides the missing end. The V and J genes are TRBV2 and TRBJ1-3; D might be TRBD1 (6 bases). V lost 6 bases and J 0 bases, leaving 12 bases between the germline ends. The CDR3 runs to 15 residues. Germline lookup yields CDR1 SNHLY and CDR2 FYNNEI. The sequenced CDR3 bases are TGTGCCAGCAGCGGACAGCTACTCTCTGGAAACACC. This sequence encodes CASSGQLLSGNT. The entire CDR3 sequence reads CASSGQLLSGNTIYF.

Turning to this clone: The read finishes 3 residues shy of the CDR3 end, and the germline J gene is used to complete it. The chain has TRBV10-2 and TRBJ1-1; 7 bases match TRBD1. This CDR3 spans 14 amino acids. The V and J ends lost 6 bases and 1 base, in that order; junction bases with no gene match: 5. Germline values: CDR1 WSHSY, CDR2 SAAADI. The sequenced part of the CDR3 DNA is TGCGCCAGCAGCCTGACAGGGAGGAACACTGAA. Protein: CASSLTGRNTE. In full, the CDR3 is CASSLTGRNTEAFF.

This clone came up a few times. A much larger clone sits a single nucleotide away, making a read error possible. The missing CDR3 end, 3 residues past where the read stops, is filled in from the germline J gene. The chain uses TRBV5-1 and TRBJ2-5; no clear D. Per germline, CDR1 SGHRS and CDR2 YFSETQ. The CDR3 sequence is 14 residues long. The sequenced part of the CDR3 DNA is TGCGCCAGCAACTCCGAGTATAGGGCAGATACC. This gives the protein CASNSEYRADT. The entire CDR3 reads CASNSEYRADTQYF.

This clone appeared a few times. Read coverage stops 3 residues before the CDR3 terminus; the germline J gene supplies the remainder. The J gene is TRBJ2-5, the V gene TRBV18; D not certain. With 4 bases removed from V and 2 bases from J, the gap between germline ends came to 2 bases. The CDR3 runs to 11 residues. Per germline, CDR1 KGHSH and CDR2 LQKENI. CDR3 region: CASSLQETQYF. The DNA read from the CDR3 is TGTGCCAGCTCACTACAAGAGACC.

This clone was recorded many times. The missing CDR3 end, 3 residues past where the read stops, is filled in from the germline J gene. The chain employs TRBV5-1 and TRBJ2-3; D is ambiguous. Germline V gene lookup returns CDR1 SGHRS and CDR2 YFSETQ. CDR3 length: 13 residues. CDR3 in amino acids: CASSPQSPGTQYF. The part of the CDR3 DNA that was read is TGCGCCAGCAGCCCGCAGTCCCCCGGGACG.

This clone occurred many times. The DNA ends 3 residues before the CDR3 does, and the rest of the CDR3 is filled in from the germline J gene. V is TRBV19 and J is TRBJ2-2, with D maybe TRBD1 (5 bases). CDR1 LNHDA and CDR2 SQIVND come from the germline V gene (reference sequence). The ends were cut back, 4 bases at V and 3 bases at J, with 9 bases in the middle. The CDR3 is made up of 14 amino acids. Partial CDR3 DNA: TGTGCCAGTAGTAGGGGCGCAGACACCGGGGAG. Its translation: CASSRGADTGE. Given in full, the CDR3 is CASSRGADTGELFF. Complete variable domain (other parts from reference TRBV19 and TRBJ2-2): DGGITQSPKYLFRKEGQNVTLSCEQNLNHDAMYWYRQDPGQGLRLIYYSQIVNDFQKGDIAEGYSVSREKKESFPLTVTSAQKNPTAFYLCASSRGADTGELFFGEGSRLTVL.

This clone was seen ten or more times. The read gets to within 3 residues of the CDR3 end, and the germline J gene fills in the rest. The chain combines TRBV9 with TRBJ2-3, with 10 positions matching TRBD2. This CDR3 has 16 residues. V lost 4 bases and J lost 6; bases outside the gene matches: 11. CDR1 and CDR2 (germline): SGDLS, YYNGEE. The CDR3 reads CASSLTSGSRWDTQYF. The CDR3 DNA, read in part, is TGTGCCAGCAGCTTGACTAGCGGGTCACGGTGGGATACG.

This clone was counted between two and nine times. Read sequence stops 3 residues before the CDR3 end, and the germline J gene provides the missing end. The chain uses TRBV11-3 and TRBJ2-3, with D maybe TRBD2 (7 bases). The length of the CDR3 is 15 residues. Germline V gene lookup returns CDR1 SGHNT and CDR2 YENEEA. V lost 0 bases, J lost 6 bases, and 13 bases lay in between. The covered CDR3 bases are TGTGCCAGCAGCTTAGATACGGGGGGCGCGGATACG. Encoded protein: CASSLDTGGADT. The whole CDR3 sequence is CASSLDTGGADTQYF.

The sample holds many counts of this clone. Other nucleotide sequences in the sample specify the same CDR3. The CDR3 loop is CASSLSGTNTEAFF. The CDR3 DNA, read in part, is TGTGCCAGCAGTTTAAGCGGAACGAACACTGAA. The chain carries TRBV28 and TRBJ1-1; no reliable D call. The sequence runs out 3 residues before the end of the CDR3; the remainder is reconstructed from the germline J gene. The CDR3 has 14 residues. Per germline, CDR1 MDHEN and CDR2 SYDVKM. Trimming pared 2 bases from V and 1 base from J, leaving 8 bases between. Full variable domain (missing parts from reference TRBV28 and TRBJ1-1): DVKVTQSSRYLVKRTGEKVFLECVQDMDHENMFWYRQDPGLGLRLIYFSYDVKMKEKGDIPEGYSVSREKKERFSLILESASTNQTSMYLCASSLSGTNTEAFFGQGTRLTVV.

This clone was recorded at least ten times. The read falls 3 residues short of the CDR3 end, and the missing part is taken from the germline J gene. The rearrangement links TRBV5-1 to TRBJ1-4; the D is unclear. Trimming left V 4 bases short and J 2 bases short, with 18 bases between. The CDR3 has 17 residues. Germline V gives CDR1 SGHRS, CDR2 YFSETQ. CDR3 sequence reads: CASSRGLGGFTNEKLFF. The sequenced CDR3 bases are TGCGCCAGCAGCCGCGGACTCGGAGGTTTCACTAATGAAAAA.

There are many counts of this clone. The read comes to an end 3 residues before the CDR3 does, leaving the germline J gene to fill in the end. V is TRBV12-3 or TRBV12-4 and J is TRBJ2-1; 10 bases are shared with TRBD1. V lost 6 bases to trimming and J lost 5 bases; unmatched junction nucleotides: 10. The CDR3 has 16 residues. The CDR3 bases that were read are TGTGCCAGCAGCCCGAGGGTGGGACAGGGGAACAATGAG. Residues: CASSPRVGQGNNE. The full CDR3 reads CASSPRVGQGNNEQFF.

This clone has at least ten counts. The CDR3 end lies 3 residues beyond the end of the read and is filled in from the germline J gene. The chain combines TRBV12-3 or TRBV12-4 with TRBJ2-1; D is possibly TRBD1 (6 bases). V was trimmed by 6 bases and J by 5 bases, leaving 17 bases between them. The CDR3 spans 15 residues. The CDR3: CASRRLGTPNNEQFF. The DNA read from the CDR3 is TGTGCCAGCAGACGCCTCGGGACACCGAACAATGAG.

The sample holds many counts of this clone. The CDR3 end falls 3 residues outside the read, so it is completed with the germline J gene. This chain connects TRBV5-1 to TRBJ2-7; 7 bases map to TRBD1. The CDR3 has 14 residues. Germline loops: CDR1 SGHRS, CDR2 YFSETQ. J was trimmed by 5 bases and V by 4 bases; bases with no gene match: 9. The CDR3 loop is CASSLRQGPDEQYF. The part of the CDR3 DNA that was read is TGCGCCAGCAGCCTAAGACAGGGCCCCGACGAG.

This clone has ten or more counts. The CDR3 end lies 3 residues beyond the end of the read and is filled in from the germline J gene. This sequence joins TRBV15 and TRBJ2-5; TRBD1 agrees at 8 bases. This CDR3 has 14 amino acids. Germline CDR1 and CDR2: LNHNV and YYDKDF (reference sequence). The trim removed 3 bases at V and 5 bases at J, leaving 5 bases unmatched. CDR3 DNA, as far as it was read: TGTGCCACCAGCAGTATGACAGGGGTTGAGACC. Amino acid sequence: CATSSMTGVET. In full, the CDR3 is CATSSMTGVETQYF.

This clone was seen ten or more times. Here the CDR3 reads CASSLGLAGVLGDTQYF. The CDR3 DNA, read in part, is TGCGCCAGCAGCCTCGGACTAGCGGGAGTTTTGGGAGATACG. The V gene is TRBV4-1, the J gene TRBJ2-3, with TRBD2 matching over 13 bases. Sequencing ends 3 residues short of the CDR3 end; the germline J gene provides the rest. Per the germline V gene, CDR1 is MGHRA and CDR2 is YSYEKL. This CDR3 is built from 17 residues. V shed 4 bases and J 5 bases; nucleotides not matched to a gene: 9.

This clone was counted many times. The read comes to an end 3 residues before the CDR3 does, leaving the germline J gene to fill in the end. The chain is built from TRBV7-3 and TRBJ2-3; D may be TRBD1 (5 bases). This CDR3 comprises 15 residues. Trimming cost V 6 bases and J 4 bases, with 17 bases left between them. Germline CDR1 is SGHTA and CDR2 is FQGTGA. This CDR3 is CASSSMGQGADTQYF. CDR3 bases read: TGTGCCAGCAGTTCCATGGGGCAGGGCGCAGATACG.

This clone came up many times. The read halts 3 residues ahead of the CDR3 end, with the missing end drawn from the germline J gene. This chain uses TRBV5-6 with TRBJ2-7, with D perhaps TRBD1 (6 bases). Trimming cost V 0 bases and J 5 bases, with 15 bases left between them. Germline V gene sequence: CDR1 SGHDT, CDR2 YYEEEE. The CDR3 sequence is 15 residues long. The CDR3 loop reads CASSLVGASGDEQYF. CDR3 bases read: TGTGCCAGCAGCTTGGTGGGGGCTAGTGGCGACGAG.

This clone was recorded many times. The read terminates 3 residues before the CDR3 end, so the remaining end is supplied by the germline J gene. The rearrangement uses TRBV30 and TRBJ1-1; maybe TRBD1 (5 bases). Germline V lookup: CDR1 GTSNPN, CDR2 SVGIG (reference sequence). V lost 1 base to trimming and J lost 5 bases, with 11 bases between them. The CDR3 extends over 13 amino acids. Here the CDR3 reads CAWSGEPGTEAFF. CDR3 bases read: TGTGCCTGGAGTGGGGAACCAGGGACTGAA. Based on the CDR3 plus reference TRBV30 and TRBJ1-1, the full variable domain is SQTIHQWPATLVQPVGSPLSLECTVEGTSNPNLYWYRQAAGRGLQLLFYSVGIGQISSEVPQNLSASRPQDRQFILSSKKLLLSDSGFYLCAWSGEPGTEAFFGQGTRLTVV.